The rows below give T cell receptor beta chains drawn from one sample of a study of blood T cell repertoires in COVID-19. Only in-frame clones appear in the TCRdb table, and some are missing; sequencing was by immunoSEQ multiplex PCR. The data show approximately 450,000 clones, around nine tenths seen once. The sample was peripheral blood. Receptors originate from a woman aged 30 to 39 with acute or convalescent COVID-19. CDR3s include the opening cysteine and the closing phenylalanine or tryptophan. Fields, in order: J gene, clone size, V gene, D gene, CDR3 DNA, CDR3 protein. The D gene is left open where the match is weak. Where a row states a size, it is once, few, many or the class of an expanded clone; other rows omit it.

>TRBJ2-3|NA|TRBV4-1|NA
TGCGCCAGCAGCCAAGATCGCAGGGTTGGAGATACGCAGTATTTT
CASSQDRRVGDTQYF
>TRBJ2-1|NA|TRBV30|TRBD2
TGTGCCTGGAGTTACAGGGCTAGCGGGGGGGCGACGAGGTACAATGAGCAGTTCTTC
CAWSYRASGGATRYNEQFF
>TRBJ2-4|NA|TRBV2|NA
TGTGCCAGCAGTGAAGAGGCCCTGAGGGCCAAAAACATTCAGTACTTC
CASSEEALRAKNIQYF
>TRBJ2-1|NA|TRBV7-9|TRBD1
TGTGCCAGCAGCTTAGAGGCAGGGGGTTACAATGAGCAGTTCTTC
CASSLEAGGYNEQFF
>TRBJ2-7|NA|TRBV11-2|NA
TGTGCCAGCAGCTCACCGCAGGCCGGGGAGATCTACGAGCAGTACTTC
CASSSPQAGEIYEQYF
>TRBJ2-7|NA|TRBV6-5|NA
TGTGCCAGCAGTTACTCTGGTCAGACCTACGAGCAGTACTTC
CASSYSGQTYEQYF
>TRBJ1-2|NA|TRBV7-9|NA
TGTGCCAGCAGCCCCCCGGGCAGGGTCTATGGCTACACCTTC
CASSPPGRVYGYTF
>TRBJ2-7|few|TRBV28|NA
TGTGCCAGCAGTTTACATCAGGGGCGGGTGAGCGAGCAGTACTTC
CASSLHQGRVSEQYF
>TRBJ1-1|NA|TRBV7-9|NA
TGTGCCAGCAGCTTAGATTCAGGGTATGAGAATGAAGCTTTCTTT
CASSLDSGYENEAFF
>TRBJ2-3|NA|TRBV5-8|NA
TGTGCCAGCAGCTTGGTTCAGGGCCTGGATACGCAGTATTTT
CASSLVQGLDTQYF
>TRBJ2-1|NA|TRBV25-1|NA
TGTGCCAGTACAGGGTACTCCTACAATGAGCAGTTCTTC
CASTGYSYNEQFF
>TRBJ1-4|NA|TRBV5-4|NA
TGTGCCAGCAAGGGAGGGGCGGGGGAAAAACTGTTTTTT
CASKGGAGEKLFF
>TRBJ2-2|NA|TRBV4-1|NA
TGCGCCAGCAGCCATACACAGGGTGAAGGGGAGCTGTTTTTT
CASSHTQGEGELFF
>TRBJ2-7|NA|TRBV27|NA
TGTGCCAGCAGTCACGGGACTGGAACCTACGAGCAGTACTTC
CASSHGTGTYEQYF
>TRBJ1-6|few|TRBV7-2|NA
TGTGCCAGCAGCTTGTATTATGATTCACCCCTCCACTTT
CASSLYYDSPLHF
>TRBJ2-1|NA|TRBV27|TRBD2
TGTGCCAGCAGTTTGTTGCGGGGGTCGGAGACCCTCCGAAGCCTGTTCTTC
CASSLLRGSETLRSLFF
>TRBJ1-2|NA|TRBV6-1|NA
TGTGCCAGCAGTGAAGAGGTACAGTTAGCTAACTATGGCTACACCTTC
CASSEEVQLANYGYTF
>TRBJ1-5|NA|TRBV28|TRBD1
TGTGCCAGCAGTTTATCCGACCTTTGGACAGGGGCTTCGAATAGCAATCAGCCCCAGCATTTT
CASSLSDLWTGASNSNQPQHF
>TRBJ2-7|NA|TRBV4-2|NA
TGTGCCAGCAGCCTCACTCGGGACTCAAGCTCCTACGAGCAGTACTTC
CASSLTRDSSSYEQYF